The text below deals with one T cell receptor (beta chain). Its antigen has not been determined. No much larger clone is present one base from it, and per-base qualities are unavailable. The data were obtained in a study of PD-L1 blockade in urothelial cancer (TCRdb year 2017). For the wider study: Therapy was started in the mid-2010s for all patients, and atezolizumab 1,200 mg was administered intravenously every 3 weeks. About 85% of the roughly 29 patients were males with bladder-origin urothelial cancer, and about 65% of the 29 reported a prior smoking history. An ECOG performance status of 0 or 1 was recorded for the patients, and 0 to 3 prior chemotherapy regimens had been received by the patients. Blood samples were analyzed at two time points: 3 weeks after treatment start (second dose) and 6 weeks after treatment start. Blood samples yielded a median of roughly 140,000 T cells and tens of thousands of unique TCRs, with median clonality roughly 0.085. The study, an exploratory multi-omic analysis, examined somatic, immune and clinical correlates of response to PD-L1 blockade with atezolizumab in urothelial cancer. TCR sequencing covered pretreatment tumor samples and matched, serially collected peripheral blood taken before and after atezolizumab treatment. Progression-free survival longer than 6 months counted as durable clinical benefit, and TCR features were additionally tested against both progression-free and overall survival. In the same patients, whole exome sequencing and RNA sequencing of pretreatment tumors were performed in addition to TCR sequencing. Eight to ten patients achieved durable clinical benefit and about 19 did not. Twenty-nine patients had pretreatment blood TCR-seq, around 24 had at least one posttreatment blood collection, and around 24 had tumor TCR-seq. What the research found in general, with its limitations: A pretreatment peripheral blood TCR clonality below the median was linked to improved progression-free and overall survival. Among patients with durable benefit, tumor-associated TCR clones showed greater expansion in peripheral blood 3 weeks after treatment started (n ≈ 22, p = 0.022). Because the sample size was small (n = 29) and many of the analyses were exploratory, the results are meant to be hypothesis-generating.

According to the germline V gene, CDR1 reads SGHRS and CDR2 reads YFSETQ. Trimming removed 1 base from V and 7 bases from J; the gene matches leave 3 bases unexplained. From its cysteine to its phenylalanine, the CDR3 spans 16 amino acids. Just CDR3 DNA is preserved here, 48 bases in frame from base 1. Synthetic TCR analog templates were spiked into each PCR to estimate absolute template abundance from read counts. The immunoSEQ assay used bias-controlled V and J gene primers to amplify TCRbeta CDR3 regions from genomic DNA. Sequencing of rearranged TCRbeta segments was performed at approximately 20X coverage. The study's processing was this. Clustering was used to correct sequencing errors, and CDR3s were annotated against IMGT to assign V, D and J genes. Out-of-frame and stop-codon sequences were excluded, and only productive TCRbeta rearrangements were used in downstream analyses. Clonality was computed as one minus Shannon entropy normalized by the log of the number of unique productive sequences. Clones differing between time points or between blood and tumor were identified by Fisher's exact test with Benjamini-Hochberg correction at adjusted p below 0.01. Sourced from immuneACCESS, this table was stored by TCRdb with only in-frame sequences that have V and J called. A share of the clones is absent; for the studies checked, an unresolved V gene accounts for under half, and the remainder has no known explanation. V and J calls and clone size are those listed in that table; D and trimming were worked out from the DNA. This sample is represented by about 46,000 clones; under 85% of them were singletons. The top ten clones comprise approximately 2% of the sample.

The sample's time point label is to be understood as: peripheral blood 6 weeks after treatment start. The cohort included 29 patients with locally advanced or metastatic urothelial carcinoma who were treated at Memorial Sloan Kettering on a trial protocol. Peripheral blood mononuclear cells were collected pretreatment and during treatment, with between 1 and 8 total time points per patient. The Qiagen DNeasy Blood extraction kit was used to purify genomic DNA from total PBMCs and from tumor samples. Collected pretreatment and during treatment, PBMCs were isolated and stored as previously described.

This clonotype originated in a man aged 45 to 65 with urothelial cancer. The chain joins TRBV5-1 to TRBJ1-6, with TRBD1 identical over 12 junction bases. Source: PBMCs, taken around atezolizumab (anti-PD-L1) treatment. The DNA reads as follows: TGCGCCAGCAGCTTGATGGGACAGGGGGCGAATTCACCCCTCCACTTT. This gives the protein CASSLMGQGANSPLHF. Here the CDR3 is joined to the reference TRBV5-1 and TRBJ1-6 genes, and the full variable domain is: KAGVTQTPRYLIKTRGQQVTLSCSPISGHRSVSWYQQTPGQGLQFLFEYFSETQRNKGNFPGRFSGRQFSNSRSEMNVSTLELGDSALYLCASSLMGQGANSPLHFGNGTRLTVT.